These 30 T cell receptor beta chains originate from one sample sequenced in a study of T cell responses to AZD1222 COVID-19 vaccine. Here immunoSEQ multiplex PCR was the method, and the copy in TCRdb shows in-frame clones only, minus some. The sample lists about 140,000 clones, 90% occurring once. The sequenced sample was peripheral blood, obtained on day 0 of AZD1222 vaccination. The receptors derive from an adult in good health.

The rearrangement joins TRBV7-2 to TRBJ2-1, with 9 bases identical to TRBD1. Germline V gene lookup returns CDR1 SGHTA and CDR2 FQGNSA. The V and J ends lost 4 bases and 9 bases, in that order; junction bases with no gene match: 7. There are 14 residues in the CDR3. This chain's CDR3 is CASSSGQGTGEQFF. The CDR3 nucleotides are TGTGCCAGCAGCTCAGGACAGGGGACGGGTGAGCAGTTCTTC.

The gene calls are TRBV19 and TRBJ2-2; D unresolved. Germline CDR1 LNHDA, CDR2 SQIVND (reference sequence). The CDR3 is 12 residues long. V lost 7 bases, J lost 4 bases, and 7 bases lay in between. The CDR3 nucleotides are TGTGCCAGTACCTTGGGCACCGGGGAGCTGTTTTTT. This translates into CASTLGTGELFF.

The chain is built from TRBV4-1 and TRBJ1-6, with D perhaps matching TRBD1 (5 bases). Trimming shortened V by 0 bases and J by 7 bases, and 10 bases separated the two germline ends. The CDR3 has 15 amino acids. Germline V CDR1 and CDR2: MGHRA, YSYEKL. The CDR3 nucleotides are TGCGCCAGCAGCCAAGAGGGGGGGTGGAATTCACCCCTCCACTTT. This sequence encodes CASSQEGGWNSPLHF.

The V and J genes are TRBV6-5 and TRBJ2-7; 8 bases are a match to TRBD1. The ends lost 5 bases at V and 5 bases at J; junction bases unmatched: 2. Germline V CDR1 and CDR2: MNHEY, SVGAGI. The CDR3 contains 12 residues. The CDR3: CASSRQGNEQYF. Here the CDR3 DNA reads TGTGCCAGCAGTCGACAGGGGAACGAGCAGTACTTC.

The chain employs TRBV6-2 or TRBV6-3 and TRBJ2-1; 9 positions agree with TRBD1. V was pared by 0 bases and J by 1 base, with 10 bases of the junction left unmatched. The germline V gene encodes CDR1 MNHEY and CDR2 SVGEGT. The length of the CDR3 is 19 residues. CDR3 bases: TGTGCCAGCAGTTACTCCTACAACGACAGGGGGGTTTCCTACAATGAGCAGTTCTTC. Its protein is CASSYSYNDRGVSYNEQFF.

The chain is built from TRBV3-1 (or the pseudogene TRBV3-2) and TRBJ2-1; possible D gene TRBD2, 5 bases. The CDR3 runs 14 residues. The V end lost 4 bases, the J end lost 6 bases, and 13 bases lay between the germline ends. The germline V gene encodes CDR1 LGHDT and CDR2 YNNKEL (reference sequence). The CDR3 reads CASSPKLVLNEQFF. The CDR3 region has the DNA TGTGCCAGCAGCCCCAAACTAGTGCTCAATGAGCAGTTCTTC.

The V call is TRBV28, the J call TRBJ2-1; 14 bases align to TRBD2. The CDR3 contains 21 residues. The germline V gene encodes CDR1 MDHEN and CDR2 SYDVKM. V lost 2 bases to trimming and J lost 0 bases; unmatched junction nucleotides: 12. This chain's CDR3 is CASSLPSPTSGRVSSYNEQFF. In nucleotides, the CDR3 is TGTGCCAGCAGTTTACCCTCCCCGACTAGCGGGAGGGTCAGCTCCTACAATGAGCAGTTCTTC.

The chain recombines TRBV4-1 with TRBJ1-2, with D tentatively TRBD1 (5 bases). Germline CDR1 is MGHRA and CDR2 is YSYEKL. CDR3 length equals 14 residues. Trimming pared 2 bases from V and 4 bases from J, leaving 11 bases between. CDR3 sequence (DNA): TGCGCCAGCAGCCAAACCCCGGGGGTCTATGGCTACACCTTC. This encodes CASSQTPGVYGYTF.

J is TRBJ1-4 and V is TRBV7-2, with a weak D call TRBD1 (5 bases). V was clipped by 5 bases and J by 5 bases, with 9 bases between them. This CDR3 region has 13 residues. Germline V gives CDR1 SGHTA, CDR2 FQGNSA. CDR3 nucleotide sequence: TGTGCCAGCAGCCCCGGGGACAATGAAAAACTGTTTTTT. Its protein is CASSPGDNEKLFF. Full variable domain (remainder filled in from reference TRBV7-2 and TRBJ1-4): GAGVSQSPSNKVTEKGKDVELRCDPISGHTALYWYRQSLGQGLEFLIYFQGNSAPDKSGLPSDRFSAERTGGSVSTLTIQRTQQEDSAVYLCASSPGDNEKLFFGSGTQLSVL.

V and J are TRBV7-9 and TRBJ2-1; 9 nucleotides agree with TRBD2. This CDR3 contains 16 residues. The V segment lost 2 bases and the J segment 8 bases; nucleotides outside the gene matches: 10. Germline lookup yields CDR1 SEHNR and CDR2 FQNEAQ (reference sequence). In DNA, the CDR3 is TGTGCCAGCAGCTTACTTGCGGGAGGGTTTGACGATGAGCAGTTCTTC. This encodes CASSLLAGGFDDEQFF.

The genes are TRBV4-1 and TRBJ2-4; no firm D call. The CDR3 covers 15 residues. The germline V gene encodes CDR1 MGHRA and CDR2 YSYEKL. V lost 0 bases and J lost 6, with 12 bases in between. Here the CDR3 reads CASSQESAQTNIQYF. The DNA of the CDR3 is TGCGCCAGCAGCCAAGAAAGCGCTCAGACAAACATTCAGTACTTC.

In this sample, this clone turned up once. The gene calls are TRBV28 and TRBJ1-5, with 8 nucleotides matching TRBD1. The V segment lost 6 bases and the J segment 6 bases; nucleotides outside the gene matches: 7. The V gene's germline CDR1 is MDHEN and CDR2 SYDVKM. CDR3 length: 14 residues. The CDR3 DNA reads TGTGCCAGCAGGGGGACAGGTCCACCTCAGCCCCAGCATTTT. The encoded protein is CASRGTGPPQPQHF.

The chain carries TRBV7-2 and TRBJ1-2, with unresolved D. V was trimmed by 1 base and J by 0 bases, leaving 9 bases between them. This CDR3 spans 15 amino acids. The germline gives CDR1 SGHTA, CDR2 FQGNSA. The CDR3 is CASSLVTRANYGYTF. The CDR3 DNA is TGTGCCAGCAGCTTAGTCACACGAGCTAACTATGGCTACACCTTC.

The CDR3 is CASSPIFSPEFPYEQYF. The CDR3 region has the DNA TGTGCCAGCTCACCAATATTTTCCCCCGAATTTCCCTACGAGCAGTACTTC. The chain carries TRBV18 and TRBJ2-7; unclear D gene. Germline CDR1 is KGHSH and CDR2 is LQKENI. V lost 2 bases to trimming and J lost 2 bases, with 19 bases between them. CDR3 length: 17 residues.

The chain carries TRBV6-5 and TRBJ1-3; no reliable D call. V lost 7 bases to trimming and J lost 1 base, with 8 bases between them. CDR3 size: 13 residues. Germline loops: CDR1 MNHEY, CDR2 SVGAGI. The DNA of the CDR3 is TGTGCCAGCATGCGAGATTCTGGAAACACCATATATTTT. This encodes CASMRDSGNTIYF.

The rearrangement links TRBV29-1 to TRBJ2-3; 9 bases align to TRBD1. Germline V gives CDR1 SQVTM, CDR2 ANQGSEA. The CDR3 is 17 residues long. J was trimmed by 4 bases and V by 6 bases; bases with no gene match: 17. The CDR3 nucleotides are TGCAGCGTACGGACCTGGAGGGACAGGGATGACGCAGATACGCAGTATTTT. Its protein is CSVRTWRDRDDADTQYF.

The rearrangement uses TRBV6-5 and TRBJ2-1, with TRBD2 identical over 8 bases. The CDR3 is 14 residues long. Unmatched junction bases numbered 1, after V lost 5 bases and J lost 1 base. The V gene's germline CDR1 is MNHEY and CDR2 SVGAGI. CDR3 in amino acids: CASSSGSSYNEQFF. CDR3 in DNA: TGTGCCAGCAGTAGCGGGAGTTCCTACAATGAGCAGTTCTTC.

The chain uses TRBV6-2 or TRBV6-3 and TRBJ1-1, with 10 bases lining up with TRBD1. The germline V gene has CDR1 MNHEY and CDR2 SVGEGT. There are 16 residues in the CDR3. V was pared by 6 bases and J by 2 bases, with 9 bases of the junction left unmatched. The DNA for the CDR3 is TGTGCCAGCAGCCCCGACAGGGGGCCAGGCAACACTGAAGCTTTCTTT. Translation: CASSPDRGPGNTEAFF.

This chain connects TRBV7-9 to TRBJ2-7, with D perhaps TRBD2 (5 bases). This CDR3 has 13 residues. Trimming stripped 4 bases from V and 0 bases from J, with 7 bases between. The germline V gene encodes CDR1 SEHNR and CDR2 FQNEAQ (reference sequence). In DNA form, the CDR3 reads TGTGCCAGCAGCTCCCGGGACTCCTACGAGCAGTACTTC. Amino acids: CASSSRDSYEQYF.

This sequence joins TRBV28 and TRBJ1-3; the D is unclear. V shed 0 bases and J shed 0 bases, with 12 bases lying between them. This CDR3 has 17 amino acids. Germline assignment: CDR1 MDHEN and CDR2 SYDVKM. CDR3 amino acids: CASSLWSGFSSGNTIYF. The DNA of the CDR3 is TGTGCCAGCAGTTTATGGAGTGGCTTCAGCTCTGGAAACACCATATATTTT.

The chain employs TRBV27 and TRBJ1-5; the match to TRBD1 covers 7 bases. CDR3 length: 15 amino acids. CDR1 MNHEY and CDR2 SMNVEV come from the germline V gene (reference sequence). V shed 1 base, J shed 6 bases, and the junction held 6 bases outside the gene matches. CDR3 nucleotide sequence: TGTGCCAGCAGTTTATTGGGGACAGCACTTCAGCCCCAGCATTTT. Its translation: CASSLLGTALQPQHF.

This clone was seen just once. The rearrangement joins TRBV6-1 to TRBJ1-4, with D unclear. Trimming stripped 2 bases from V and 4 bases from J, with 14 bases between. Germline V gives CDR1 MNHNS, CDR2 SASEGT. The CDR3 runs 16 residues. The CDR3 nucleotides are TGTGCCAGCAGTGAAAATTTTGGGCTAGTTAATGAAAAACTGTTTTTT. This sequence encodes CASSENFGLVNEKLFF.

This clone occurred a few times. The CDR3 DNA is TGTGCCATTTCCCCCCGGGACAGCCTCTACGAGCAGTACTTC. Amino acids: CAISPRDSLYEQYF. The chain uses TRBV2 and TRBJ2-7; 7 bases are a match to TRBD1. The CDR3 covers 14 residues. The V and J ends lost 10 bases and 3 bases, in that order; junction bases with no gene match: 12. CDR1 SNHLY and CDR2 FYNNEI come from the germline V gene.

V and J are TRBV19 and TRBJ1-2; tentative D call: TRBD1 (5 bases). The germline V gene has CDR1 LNHDA and CDR2 SQIVND (reference sequence). This CDR3 comprises 15 residues. The ends were cut back, 7 bases at V and 4 bases at J, with 19 bases in the middle. The CDR3: CASTAADRPLYGYTF. The CDR3 DNA follows: TGTGCCAGTACCGCAGCCGACAGACCTCTCTATGGCTACACCTTC.

This rearrangement joins TRBV5-4 to TRBJ2-7; TRBD2 might be the D (5 bases). Deletions cut 1 base from V and 3 bases from J, with 14 bases between. CDR3 length equals 15 residues. Germline V gene lookup returns CDR1 SGHNT and CDR2 YYREEE (reference sequence). DNA for the CDR3: TGTGCCAGCAGCTTGAAAGGGTTAGGAGGCTACGAGCAGTACTTC. Its translation: CASSLKGLGGYEQYF. Looking up the rest from reference TRBV5-4 and TRBJ2-7 gives the full variable domain: ETGVTQSPTHLIKTRGQQVTLRCSSQSGHNTVSWYQQALGQGPQFIFQYYREEENGRGNFPPRFSGLQFPNYSSELNVNALELDDSALYLCASSLKGLGGYEQYFGPGTRLTVT.

The chain carries TRBV28 and TRBJ2-7; either TRBD1 or TRBD2 may fit D (5 bases each). V was shortened by 5 bases and J by 2 bases, with 13 bases between the two germline ends. The CDR3 loop spans 14 amino acids. Per the germline V gene, CDR1 is MDHEN and CDR2 is SYDVKM. This CDR3 is CASSRTGTAYEQYF. CDR3 DNA: TGTGCCAGCAGTCGAACCGGGACGGCCTACGAGCAGTACTTC.

This clone showed up just once. One end of the junction varies from germline; a read error may be responsible. Here the CDR3 reads CASSPPGLAGTQETQYF. In DNA form, the CDR3 reads TGTGCCAGCTCCCCACCAGGGCTAGCGGGGACCCAAGAGACCCAGTACTTC. The gene calls are TRBV18 and TRBJ2-5; TRBD2 agrees at 9 bases. The CDR3 has 17 residues. In germline, CDR1 is KGHSH, CDR2 LQKENI. Full variable domain (outside the CDR3, taken from reference TRBV18 and TRBJ2-5): NAGVMQNPRHLVRRRGQEARLRCSPMKGHSHVYWYRQLPEEGLKFMVYLQKENIIDESGMPKERFSAEFPKEGPSILRIQQVVRGDSAAYFCASSPPGLAGTQETQYFGPGTRLLVL.

A few counts support this clone. V is TRBV12-3 or TRBV12-4 and J is TRBJ1-1; D is unresolved. Trimming cost V 3 bases and J 4 bases, with 3 bases left between them. The CDR3 totals 11 residues. The CDR3 is CASSFGTEAFF. The CDR3 DNA reads as TGTGCCAGCAGTTTCGGCACTGAAGCTTTCTTT.

The chain couples TRBV30 to TRBJ1-2, with a weak D call TRBD1 (5 bases). The CDR3 consists of 13 residues. Germline loops: CDR1 GTSNPN, CDR2 SVGIG (reference sequence). V shed 3 bases and J shed 0 bases, with 8 bases lying between them. The chain's CDR3 is CAWSRQSNYGYTF. CDR3 in DNA: TGTGCCTGGAGCAGACAGTCTAACTATGGCTACACCTTC. Looking up the rest from reference TRBV30 and TRBJ1-2 gives the full variable domain: SQTIHQWPATLVQPVGSPLSLECTVEGTSNPNLYWYRQAAGRGLQLLFYSVGIGQISSEVPQNLSASRPQDRQFILSSKKLLLSDSGFYLCAWSRQSNYGYTFGSGTRLTVV.

This sequence joins TRBV6-5 and TRBJ1-3; D remains unclear. V was trimmed by 0 bases and J by 7 bases, leaving 10 bases between them. Germline CDR1 is MNHEY and CDR2 is SVGAGI. The CDR3 has 14 amino acids. CDR3 sequence (DNA): TGTGCCAGCAGTTACTCGACTGGGAGCAACACCATATATTTT. Its protein is CASSYSTGSNTIYF.